The 11 T cell receptor beta chains reported below all come from one sample, sequenced in a study of T cells in Graves' hyperthyroidism and ophthalmopathy. Amplification yielded TCR beta CDR3 regions, with RNA transcripts as the source. Primed by the HTBI set, a first-round RT-PCR was run on the TCR CDR3. TCRdb reprocessed the multiplex PCR reads via MiXCR and lists one record per CDR3 protein. This table has about 610,000 distinct CDR3 sequences, about 15% appearing once. The sequenced sample consisted of blood. These receptors were obtained from a woman aged 40 to 50 with Graves' ophthalmopathy.

This clonotype was detected many times. The chain combines TRBV3-1 with TRBJ1-2; D is unresolved. The CDR3 sequence is 13 residues long. V was pared by 1 base and J by 4 bases, with 7 bases between. Germline V gives CDR1 LGHDT, CDR2 YNNKEL (reference sequence). CDR3 in amino acids: CASSQGIFYGYTF. CDR3 DNA sequence: TGTGCCAGCAGCCAAGGAATATTCTATGGCTACACCTTC.

This clonotype was seen at least ten times. The chain joins TRBV6-2 or TRBV6-3 to TRBJ2-1; D remains ambiguous. V gave up 2 bases and J gave up 5 bases, with 10 bases separating them. This CDR3 spans 14 amino acids. CDR1 and CDR2 (germline): MNHEY, SVGEGT. CDR3 protein: CASSYGRGDNEQFF. The CDR3, as DNA: TGTGCCAGCAGTTACGGTCGTGGGGACAATGAGCAGTTCTTC.

This clonotype came up once. V usage is TRBV6-2 or TRBV6-3 and J usage is TRBJ2-1; 14 nucleotides align to TRBD2. Trimming took 2 bases from V and 0 from J; bases not matched to a gene: 12. Germline V gene lookup returns CDR1 MNHEY and CDR2 SVGEGT. The CDR3 is 21 amino acids. The CDR3, as DNA: TGTGCCAGCAGTTACCTAAAAATCGGACTAGCGGGAGGCAACTCCTACAATGAGCAGTTCTTC. This translates into CASSYLKIGLAGGNSYNEQFF.

This clonotype has a count of ten or more. The chain recombines TRBV7-2 with TRBJ1-2, with 9 bases matching TRBD1. The CDR3 loop spans 15 amino acids. Germline values: CDR1 SGHTA, CDR2 FQGNSA. J gave up 6 bases and V 9 bases, and 14 bases lay outside the gene matches. CDR3 protein: CASLSLGTGFDGYTF. The CDR3 coding sequence is TGTGCCAGTTTATCCCTAGGGACAGGGTTTGATGGCTACACCTTC.

This clonotype was found many times. CDR3: CSVEGSYEQYF. Written as DNA, the CDR3 is TGCAGCGTGGAGGGGAGCTACGAGCAGTACTTC. The chain links TRBV29-1 to TRBJ2-7; D is perhaps TRBD2 (6 bases). This CDR3 region has 11 residues. Looked up from germline, CDR1 is SQVTM and CDR2 is ANQGSEA. Trimming removed 6 bases from V and 3 bases from J, with 9 bases in between.

The sample holds many counts of this clonotype. The chain uses TRBV29-1 and TRBJ2-7, with D hard to call. Trimming pared 7 bases from V and 9 bases from J, leaving 16 bases between. Germline assignment: CDR1 SQVTM and CDR2 ANQGSEA. The CDR3 is made up of 11 amino acids. The CDR3 is CSAGDGLRQYF. DNA for the CDR3: TGCAGCGCTGGAGACGGTCTAAGGCAGTACTTC.

This rearrangement joins TRBV27 to TRBJ2-2, with unresolved D. The CDR3 loop spans 15 amino acids. V lost 8 bases and J lost 2, with 15 bases in between. From germline, CDR1 is MNHEY and CDR2 SMNVEV (reference sequence). CDR3 in DNA: TGTGCCAGCCGCCGGACCTATCTTAACACCGGGGAGCTGTTTTTT. As protein: CASRRTYLNTGELFF.

This clonotype was observed at least ten times. V is TRBV12-3 or TRBV12-4 and J is TRBJ2-7, with a tentative D call TRBD1 (8 bases). The CDR3 sequence is 15 residues long. Trimming pared 5 bases from V and 5 bases from J, leaving 19 bases between. The CDR3 region has the DNA TGTGCCAGCAGTCCCGTCACAGGGGGGGCAAACGAGCAGTACTTC. It is translated as CASSPVTGGANEQYF.

The chain recombines TRBV6-2 or TRBV6-3 with TRBJ2-5; D remains ambiguous. The germline V and J ends were trimmed by 7 bases and 0 bases, with 9 bases remaining between them. Germline CDR1 is MNHEY and CDR2 is SVGEGT. The CDR3 has 13 amino acids. This CDR3 is CASTRTNQETQYF. CDR3 DNA sequence: TGTGCCAGCACCCGGACCAACCAAGAGACCCAGTACTTC.

This chain links TRBV7-2 with TRBJ1-2; no clear D. Germline CDR1 reads SGHTA; CDR2 reads FQGNSA. Trimming left V 4 bases short and J 1 base short, with 28 bases between. The CDR3 is 20 residues long. The CDR3 reads CASSWTQPAGFPKVNYGYTF. DNA for the CDR3: TGTGCCAGCAGCTGGACTCAGCCGGCGGGGTTTCCGAAAGTTAACTATGGCTACACCTTC.

This clonotype was counted at least ten times. The chain employs TRBV28 and TRBJ2-2, with 7 bases matching TRBD1. Germline-derived CDR1 and CDR2 are MDHEN and SYDVKM. The V gene end was trimmed by 10 bases and the J gene end by 1 base; junction bases not matched to a gene: 12. This CDR3 contains 16 residues. CDR3 sequence: CATEMDRDRNTGELFF. The CDR3 nucleotides are TGTGCCACCGAGATGGATAGGGACAGGAACACCGGGGAGCTGTTTTTT.